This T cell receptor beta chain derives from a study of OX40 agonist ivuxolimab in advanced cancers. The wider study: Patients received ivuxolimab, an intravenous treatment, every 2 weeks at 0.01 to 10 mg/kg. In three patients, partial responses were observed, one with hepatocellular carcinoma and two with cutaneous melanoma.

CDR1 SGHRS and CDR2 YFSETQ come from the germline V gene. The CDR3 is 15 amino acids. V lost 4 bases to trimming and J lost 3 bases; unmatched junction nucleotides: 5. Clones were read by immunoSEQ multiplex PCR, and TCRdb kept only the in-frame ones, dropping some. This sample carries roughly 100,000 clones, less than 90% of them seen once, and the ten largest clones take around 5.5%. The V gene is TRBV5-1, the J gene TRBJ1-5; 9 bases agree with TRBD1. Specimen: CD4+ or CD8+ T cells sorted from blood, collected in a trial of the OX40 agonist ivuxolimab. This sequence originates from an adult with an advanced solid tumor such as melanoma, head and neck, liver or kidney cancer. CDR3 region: CASSLGQGANQPQHF. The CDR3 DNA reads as TGCGCCAGCAGCCTGGGACAGGGCGCCAATCAGCCCCAGCATTTT. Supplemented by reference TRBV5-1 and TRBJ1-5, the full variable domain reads KAGVTQTPRYLIKTRGQQVTLSCSPISGHRSVSWYQQTPGQGLQFLFEYFSETQRNKGNFPGRFSGRQFSNSRSEMNVSTLELGDSALYLCASSLGQGANQPQHFGDGTRLSIL.